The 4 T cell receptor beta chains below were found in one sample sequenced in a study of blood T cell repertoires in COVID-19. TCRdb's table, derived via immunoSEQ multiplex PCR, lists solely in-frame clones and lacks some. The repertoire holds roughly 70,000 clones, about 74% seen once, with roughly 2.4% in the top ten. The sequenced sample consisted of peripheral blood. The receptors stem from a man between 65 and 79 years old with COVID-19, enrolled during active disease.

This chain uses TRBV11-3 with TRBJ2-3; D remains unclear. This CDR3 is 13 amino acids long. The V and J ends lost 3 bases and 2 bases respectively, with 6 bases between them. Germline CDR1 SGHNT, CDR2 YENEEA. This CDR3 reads CASSFSLTDTQYF. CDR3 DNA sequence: TGTGCCAGCAGCTTTTCCCTCACAGATACGCAGTATTTT. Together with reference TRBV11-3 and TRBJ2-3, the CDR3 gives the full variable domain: EAGVVQSPRYKIIEKKQPVAFWCNPISGHNTLYWYLQNLGQGPELLIRYENEEAVDDSQLPKDRFSAERLKGVDSTLKIQPAELGDSAVYLCASSFSLTDTQYFGPGTRLTVL.

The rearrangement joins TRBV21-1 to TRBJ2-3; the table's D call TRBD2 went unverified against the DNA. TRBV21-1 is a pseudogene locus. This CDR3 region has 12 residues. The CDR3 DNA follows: TGTGCCAGCAGCACCAATGGAGGTACGCAGTATTTT. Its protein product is CASSTNGGTQYF.

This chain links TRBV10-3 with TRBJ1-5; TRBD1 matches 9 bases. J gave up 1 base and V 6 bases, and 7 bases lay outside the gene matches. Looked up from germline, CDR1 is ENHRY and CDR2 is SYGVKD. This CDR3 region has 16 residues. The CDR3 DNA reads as TGTGCCATCAGCCCACAGGGGGCTATGAGCAATCAGCCCCAGCATTTT. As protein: CAISPQGAMSNQPQHF.

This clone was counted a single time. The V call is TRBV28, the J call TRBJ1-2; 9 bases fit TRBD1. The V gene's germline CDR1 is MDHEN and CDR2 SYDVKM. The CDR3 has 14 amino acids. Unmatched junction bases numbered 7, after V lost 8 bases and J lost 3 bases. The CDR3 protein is CASQTGGAYYGYTF. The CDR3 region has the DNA TGTGCCAGCCAAACAGGGGGCGCTTACTATGGCTACACCTTC.